Shown below are 3 T cell receptor beta chains from a single sample sequenced in a study of cytomegalovirus exposure and HLA in healthy donors. Assay: immunoSEQ multiplex PCR; the TCRdb copy retains only in-frame clones and omits some. The sample includes 150,000 or so clones, 86% seen only once; the top ten take about 22%. The sequencing sample was made of PBMCs. These receptors were collected from a young man in good health and CMV-seropositive.

This chain links TRBV5-4 with TRBJ2-3; TRBD2 matches 11 bases. Germline V lookup: CDR1 SGHNT, CDR2 YYREEE (reference sequence). This CDR3 is 17 amino acids long. J lost 0 bases, V lost 0 bases, and 3 bases had no gene match. Here the CDR3 DNA reads TGTGCCAGCAGCTTGGGACTAGCGGGGACTAGCACAGATACGCAGTATTTT. Protein: CASSLGLAGTSTDTQYF.

This chain uses TRBV6-5 with TRBJ2-5; tentative D call: TRBD2 (7 bases). The CDR3 consists of 14 residues. Germline CDR1 reads MNHEY; CDR2 reads SVGAGI. The V end lost 6 bases, the J end lost 4 bases, and 15 bases lay between the germline ends. Here the CDR3 DNA reads TGTGCCAGCAGGATACGGGGGGCGCGAGAGACCCAGTACTTC. Amino acid sequence: CASRIRGARETQYF.

The J gene is TRBJ2-7, the V gene TRBV27; a weak D match, TRBD2 (7 bases). The CDR3 spans 15 residues. Trimming left V 4 bases short and J 3 bases short, with 16 bases between. Germline V gene data show CDR1 as MNHEY and CDR2 as SMNVEV (reference sequence). This CDR3 reads CASSWGRGPLYEQYF. The CDR3 DNA reads as TGTGCCAGCAGTTGGGGGCGGGGGCCACTCTACGAGCAGTACTTC.